This T cell receptor beta chain was identified during a study of response to subunit inactivated influenza vaccine. The CDR3 length is 13 residues. Trimming took 1 base from V and 6 from J, leaving 9 bases between them. In TCRdb, the RT-PCR reads were re-called with MiXCR into one record per CDR3 protein. The sample has 180,000 or so distinct CDR3 sequences, about an eighth seen once. These same data were also listed under a study on T cells expressing NK-cell markers. From that study: UMIs accompanied the 5'RACE template switching by which TCR beta cDNA was made. All TCR beta repertoires analysed originated from sorted CD3+CD56+NKG2C+, CD3+CD56+NKG2C- and CD3+CD56-NKG2C+ T cells. 1.0-7.0% of CD8+ T cells in a handful of donors belonged to dominant NKG2C+ clonotypes.

This chain connects TRBV12-3 or TRBV12-4 to TRBJ1-1; no clear D gene. This sequence originates from a man in his fifties who received an inactivated influenza vaccine. The input for sequencing was CD8+ T cells sorted from PBMCs, taken approximately 12 days after vaccination. The CDR3 spells CASSLVEEAEAFF. In nucleotides, the CDR3 is TGTGCCAGCAGTTTAGTAGAAGAGGCTGAAGCTTTCTTT.